These 30 T cell receptor beta chains were sequenced from one sample in a study of T cell repertoires in cytomegalovirus infection. Their recognized antigens are unknown. A single record per CDR3 protein comes from TCRdb applying MiXCR to the reads. The repertoire has 800,000 to 950,000 distinct CDR3 sequences, approximately 29% of them found once; the top ten carry under 15%. The specimen was cultured CD8+ T cells from PBMCs, collected from culture after CMV antigen stimulation. These receptors were obtained from a human donor in good health (CMV status not recorded). Some clones in this sample may be carry-over from other donors' samples.

DNA for the CDR3: TGTGCCAGCAGCTTGGAGGAGTTCTCCGAGCAGTACTTC. It translates to CASSLEEFSEQYF. The rearrangement joins TRBV5-6 to TRBJ2-7; D unclear. The CDR3 length is 13 residues. The V end lost 0 bases, the J end lost 6 bases, and 10 bases lay between the germline ends. In germline, CDR1 is SGHDT, CDR2 YYEEEE.

This clonotype was counted many times. The chain carries TRBV7-2 and TRBJ2-7; 7 bases map to TRBD2. Germline CDR1 reads SGHTA; CDR2 reads FQGNSA. This CDR3 contains 14 residues. V lost 1 base and J lost 6; bases outside the gene matches: 6. The CDR3 bases are TGTGCCAGCAGCTTAGGGGGGGGGTCGTCCGAGCAGTACGTC. As protein: CASSLGGGSSEQYV.

This clonotype was recorded a few times. This chain joins TRBV6-1 and TRBJ2-3; the match to TRBD1 covers 8 bases. Germline CDR1 reads MNHNS; CDR2 reads SASEGT. The CDR3 covers 16 residues. The trim removed 4 bases at V and 1 base at J, leaving 7 bases unmatched. CDR3 sequence reads: CASSVQGGRGTDTQYF. The CDR3 nucleotides are TGTGCCAGCAGTGTACAGGGGGGTCGAGGCACAGATACGCAGTATTTT.

This chain links TRBV27 with TRBJ1-3; D remains ambiguous. In germline, CDR1 is MNHEY, CDR2 SMNVEV (reference sequence). V shed 2 bases and J shed 4 bases, with 6 bases lying between them. The CDR3 is 13 residues long. CDR3 bases: TGTGCCAGCAGTTTAAGCCAGGGAAACACCATATATTTT. This encodes CASSLSQGNTIYF.

This clonotype was detected many times. This chain joins TRBV7-8 and TRBJ2-1; unclear D gene. The length of the CDR3 is 15 residues. Between the trimmed V and J ends, which lost 6 bases and 8 bases, there was a span of 20 bases. CDR1 and CDR2 (germline): SGHVS, FQNEAQ. CDR3 bases: TGTGCCAGCAGAGGAGTCGTGGCGGCCGGGCATGAGCAGTTCTTC. Its translation is CASRGVVAAGHEQFF.

The gene calls are TRBV7-2 and TRBJ2-2, with 12 nucleotides matching TRBD1. CDR1 and CDR2 from the germline V gene are SGHTA and FQGNSA. The CDR3 is 20 amino acids. V gave up 4 bases and J gave up 4 bases; unmatched junction bases: 16. The CDR3 nucleotides are TGTGCCAGCAGCTCAACCCGGGGACAGGGGGCGCGGGGGGCCACCGGGGAGCTGTTTTTT. It is translated as CASSSTRGQGARGATGELFF.

This clonotype has more than one count but fewer than ten. The chain carries TRBV5-6 and TRBJ1-2; no firm D call. CDR3 length: 14 residues. V was clipped by 7 bases and J by 4 bases, with 17 bases between them. The germline V gene encodes CDR1 SGHDT and CDR2 YYEEEE. The CDR3 loop reads CASFRTELSYGYTF. In DNA, the CDR3 is TGTGCCAGCTTCAGAACCGAACTTTCCTATGGCTACACCTTC.

The chain joins TRBV7-8 to TRBJ2-2, with D unresolved. The CDR3 covers 14 residues. The germline V and J ends were trimmed by 3 bases and 6 bases, with 11 bases remaining between them. Germline CDR1 is SGHVS and CDR2 is FQNEAQ. CDR3 sequence (DNA): TGTGCCAGCAGCTTCCTGTCAGCCTCCGGGGAGCTGTTTTTT. Translated, it gives CASSFLSASGELFF.

This clonotype has just a few counts. The chain combines TRBV12-5 with TRBJ1-5, with D possibly TRBD1 on 5 matching bases. Germline V gene data show CDR1 as LGHNT and CDR2 as FRNRAP. This CDR3 region has 15 residues. V lost 3 bases to trimming and J lost 7 bases, with 16 bases between them. The CDR3 reads CASGFRDAGVQPQHF. The CDR3 DNA reads TGTGCTAGTGGTTTCCGGGACGCTGGGGTACAGCCCCAGCATTTT.

There are many counts of this clonotype. The V gene is TRBV7-2, the J gene TRBJ1-1; TRBD1 might be the D (6 bases). V shed 1 base and J shed 4 bases, with 10 bases lying between them. There are 14 residues in the CDR3. Germline CDR1 is SGHTA and CDR2 is FQGNSA. The CDR3 DNA reads as TGTGCCAGCAGCTTAGTGAGGGGGACCACTGAAGCTTTCTTT. Its protein is CASSLVRGTTEAFF. The full variable domain, with the rest looked up from reference TRBV7-2 and TRBJ1-1, is GAGVSQSPSNKVTEKGKDVELRCDPISGHTALYWYRQSLGQGLEFLIYFQGNSAPDKSGLPSDRFSAERTGGSVSTLTIQRTQQEDSAVYLCASSLVRGTTEAFFGQGTRLTVV.

In this sample, this clonotype turned up a few times. The chain is built from TRBV4-1 and TRBJ2-6; D possibly uses TRBD1 or TRBD2 (5 bases each). V was clipped by 0 bases and J by 3 bases, with 12 bases between them. The CDR3 consists of 17 residues. Per the germline V gene, CDR1 is MGHRA and CDR2 is YSYEKL. CDR3 in amino acids: CASSQDLRGVGANVLTF. Written as DNA, the CDR3 is TGCGCCAGCAGCCAAGATCTACGAGGGGTTGGGGCCAACGTCCTGACTTTC.

In its sample, this clonotype was seen many times. J is TRBJ2-3 and V is TRBV7-9; 11 bases fit TRBD2. V was pared by 0 bases and J by 2 bases, with 13 bases of the junction left unmatched. CDR1 and CDR2 (germline): SEHNR, FQNEAQ (reference sequence). The CDR3 consists of 20 residues. This CDR3 reads CASSLARLAGGPSYTDTQYF. The DNA of the CDR3 is TGTGCCAGCAGCTTAGCTCGGCTAGCGGGGGGACCAAGTTACACAGATACGCAGTATTTT.

The rearrangement joins TRBV6-5 to TRBJ1-1; a weak D match, TRBD1 (6 bases). The CDR3 loop spans 19 amino acids. Trimming took off 4 bases at V and 0 bases at J, with 24 bases between the two ends. CDR1 MNHEY and CDR2 SVGAGI come from the germline V gene. DNA for the CDR3: TGTGCCAGCAGTTCTTTTAGGGGGTTCTTCCCAGGGGTGAACACTGAAGCTTTCTTT. It specifies CASSSFRGFFPGVNTEAFF.

V gene TRBV9 combines with J gene TRBJ2-4; 7 positions match TRBD1. The CDR3 sequence is 15 residues long. V was pared by 0 bases and J by 4 bases, with 4 bases of the junction left unmatched. The germline CDR1 and CDR2 sequences are SGDLS and YYNGEE. CDR3 amino acids: CASSVEGQLKNIQYF. CDR3 DNA sequence: TGTGCCAGCAGCGTAGAGGGACAGCTAAAAAACATTCAGTACTTC.

This clonotype was picked up one time. This chain joins TRBV12-3 or TRBV12-4 and TRBJ2-2; no firm D call. This CDR3 has 13 amino acids. The V end lost 5 bases, the J end lost 6 bases, and 10 bases lay between the germline ends. CDR3 protein: CASSPPSSGELFF. The CDR3 nucleotides read TGTGCCAGCAGTCCACCCTCTTCCGGGGAGCTGTTTTTT.

The chain carries TRBV27 and TRBJ1-1, with 10 bases identical to TRBD1. V dropped 6 bases and J dropped 0; count of bases not matched to a gene: 7. There are 16 residues in the CDR3. Germline loops: CDR1 MNHEY, CDR2 SMNVEV (reference sequence). This CDR3 reads CASRIMTGGMNTEAFF. DNA of the CDR3: TGTGCCAGCAGGATCATGACAGGGGGCATGAACACTGAAGCTTTCTTT.

The sample holds many counts of this clonotype. This chain links TRBV7-2 with TRBJ2-2, with D possibly being TRBD1 (6 bases). The CDR3 runs 15 residues. The germline V gene has CDR1 SGHTA and CDR2 FQGNSA. V was trimmed by 11 bases and J by 6 bases, leaving 22 bases between them. The CDR3 sequence is CAFSSGVFFAGELFF. The CDR3, as DNA: TGTGCCTTTTCTTCAGGGGTATTTTTCGCCGGGGAGCTGTTTTTT.

In this sample, this clonotype turned up a few times. J is TRBJ2-1 and V is TRBV19, with D hard to call. The CDR3 has 15 residues. In germline, CDR1 is LNHDA, CDR2 SQIVND (reference sequence). Between the trimmed V and J ends, which lost 3 bases and 2 bases, there was a span of 11 bases. In nucleotides, the CDR3 is TGTGCCAGTAGTATCCCAGCGACCACCTACAATGAGCAGTTCTTC. Residues: CASSIPATTYNEQFF. Complete variable domain (other parts from reference TRBV19 and TRBJ2-1): DGGITQSPKYLFRKEGQNVTLSCEQNLNHDAMYWYRQDPGQGLRLIYYSQIVNDFQKGDIAEGYSVSREKKESFPLTVTSAQKNPTAFYLCASSIPATTYNEQFFGPGTRLTVL.

The rearrangement uses TRBV6-5 and TRBJ2-2, with 13 nucleotides matching TRBD2. The CDR3 has 18 residues. V dropped 2 bases and J dropped 8; count of bases not matched to a gene: 11. From germline, CDR1 is MNHEY and CDR2 SVGAGI. Here the CDR3 DNA reads TGTGCCAGCAGTTACACTAGCGGGGGGGCCGGACAAACTGGGGAGCTGTTTTTT. The encoded protein is CASSYTSGGAGQTGELFF.

The rearrangement uses TRBV7-9 and TRBJ2-3, with D perhaps being TRBD1 or TRBD2 (5 bases each). The CDR3 contains 15 residues. From germline, CDR1 is SEHNR and CDR2 FQNEAQ (reference sequence). Trimming removed 5 bases from V and 2 bases from J, with 14 bases in between. The CDR3 DNA reads as TGTGCCAGCAGCCCCGAGGTGGGACCCACAGATACGCAGTATTTT. This gives the protein CASSPEVGPTDTQYF.

V usage is TRBV10-1 and J usage is TRBJ2-1, with D maybe TRBD2 (5 bases). The CDR3 runs to 13 residues. Deletions cut 4 bases from V and 10 bases from J, with 14 bases between. Germline CDR1 is WNHNN and CDR2 is SYGVQD (reference sequence). The chain's CDR3 is CASSGPEDPEQFF. DNA of the CDR3: TGCGCCAGCAGTGGGCCGGAGGACCCAGAGCAGTTCTTC.

This sequence joins TRBV5-8 and TRBJ2-7; a possible D gene is TRBD1 (6 bases). Deletions cut 3 bases from V and 5 bases from J, with 9 bases between. This CDR3 spans 12 amino acids. The germline V gene has CDR1 SGHTS and CDR2 YDEGEE. The CDR3 coding sequence is TGTGCCAGCAGCTGGACAGAACACGAGCAGTACTTC. It translates to CASSWTEHEQYF.

This clonotype was detected only a few times. CDR3 coding DNA: TGTGCCAGCCAGGGGGGGGACTCGAATACGCAGTATTTT. Translation gives CASQGGDSNTQYF. V is TRBV6-8 and J is TRBJ2-3; D may match TRBD1 or TRBD2 (7 bases each). The V end lost 8 bases, the J end lost 7 bases, and 16 bases lay between the germline ends. Germline V gene sequence: CDR1 MNHGY, CDR2 SAAAGT. The length of the CDR3 is 13 residues.

This clonotype was picked up a small number of times. The chain is built from TRBV12-3 or TRBV12-4 and TRBJ1-1, with D perhaps TRBD1 (5 bases). This CDR3 is built from 14 residues. Between the trimmed V and J ends, which lost 6 bases and 1 base, there was a span of 12 bases. CDR3 nucleotide sequence: TGTGCCAGCAGCTGGGACCTTCGGAACACTGAAGCTTTCTTT. Translated, it gives CASSWDLRNTEAFF.

The chain combines TRBV6-5 with TRBJ2-3; a possible D gene is TRBD2 (6 bases). Germline CDR1 and CDR2: MNHEY and SVGAGI. The CDR3 totals 15 residues. V was shortened by 4 bases and J by 14 bases, with 25 bases between the two germline ends. As DNA, the CDR3 is TGTGCCAGCAGTTCCCCCTTTACTGGACTACACTTTCGGTATTTT. Encoded protein: CASSSPFTGLHFRYF.

V usage is TRBV6-2 or TRBV6-3 and J usage is TRBJ2-4; the D gene is possibly TRBD2 (6 bases). V lost 7 bases and J 1 base, leaving 11 bases between the germline ends. Germline V gene data show CDR1 as MNHEY and CDR2 as SVGEGT. The CDR3 contains 14 residues. The CDR3 sequence: CASTPGRAKNIQYF. The DNA for the CDR3 is TGTGCCAGCACCCCAGGGAGGGCCAAAAACATTCAGTACTTC.

This clonotype occurred a few times. This sequence joins TRBV12-3 or TRBV12-4 and TRBJ1-3; D ambiguous. The germline V and J ends were trimmed by 5 bases and 9 bases, with 8 bases remaining between them. CDR3 size: 11 residues. Here the CDR3 DNA reads TGTGCCAGCAGTCCCTCAGGCACCATATATTTT. Translating it yields CASSPSGTIYF.

The chain couples TRBV29-1 to TRBJ2-3; D not resolved. CDR1 SQVTM and CDR2 ANQGSEA come from the germline V gene. The CDR3 contains 10 residues. The CDR3 here is CSIRTDTQYF. The CDR3 nucleotides read TGCAGTATAAGGACAGATACGCAGTATTTT.

The chain is built from TRBV6-6 and TRBJ1-5, with unresolved D. Germline values: CDR1 MNHNY, CDR2 SVGAGI (reference sequence). The V gene lost 1 base and the J gene lost 6 bases, with 7 bases spanning the gap. The CDR3 totals 13 residues. This chain's CDR3 is CASSYYEGQPQHF. As DNA, the CDR3 is TGTGCCAGCAGTTACTATGAGGGTCAGCCCCAGCATTTT.

This clonotype has a single count. The junction departs from the called germline gene at one end, perhaps through a read error. V gene TRBV6-2 or TRBV6-3 combines with J gene TRBJ2-7; TRBD1 aligns across 9 bases. CDR3 length equals 13 residues. Per the germline V gene, CDR1 is MNHEY and CDR2 is SVGEGT. The CDR3 DNA follows: TGTACCAGCAGTCCCGGACAGGGGTACGAGCAGTACTTC. Translation gives CTSSPGQGYEQYF.